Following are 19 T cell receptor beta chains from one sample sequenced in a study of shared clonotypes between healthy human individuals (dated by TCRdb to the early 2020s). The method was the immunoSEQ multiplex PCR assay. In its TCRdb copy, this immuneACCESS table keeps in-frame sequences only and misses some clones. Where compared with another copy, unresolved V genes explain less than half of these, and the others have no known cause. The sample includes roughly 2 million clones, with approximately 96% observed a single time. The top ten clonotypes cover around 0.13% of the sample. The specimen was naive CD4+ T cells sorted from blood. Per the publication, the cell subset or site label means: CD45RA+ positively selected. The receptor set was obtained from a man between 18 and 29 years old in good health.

The CDR3 DNA follows: TGTGCCTCTCGGGATTTGGAGACCCAGTACTTC. Translated, it gives CASRDLETQYF. The chain couples TRBV30 to TRBJ2-5; D is perhaps TRBD2 (5 bases). The CDR3 spans 11 residues. V lost 7 bases to trimming and J lost 5 bases, with 11 bases between them. Looked up from germline, CDR1 is GTSNPN and CDR2 is SVGIG (reference sequence).

In DNA, the CDR3 is TGTGCCAGCTCTCAGGAAAGGGGGCCGGGTGAAAAACTGTTTTTT. Amino acid sequence: CASSQERGPGEKLFF. The chain couples TRBV18 to TRBJ1-4, with 7 bases lining up with TRBD1. Germline V gene sequence: CDR1 KGHSH, CDR2 LQKENI. V was clipped by 6 bases and J by 7 bases; unmatched bases: 11. The CDR3 is 15 residues long.

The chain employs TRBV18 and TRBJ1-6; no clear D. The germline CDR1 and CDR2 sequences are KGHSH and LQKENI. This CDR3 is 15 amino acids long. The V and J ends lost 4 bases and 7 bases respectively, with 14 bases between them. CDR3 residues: CASSRLGQENSPLHF. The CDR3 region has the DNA TGTGCCAGCTCACGGCTGGGCCAGGAAAATTCACCCCTCCACTTT.

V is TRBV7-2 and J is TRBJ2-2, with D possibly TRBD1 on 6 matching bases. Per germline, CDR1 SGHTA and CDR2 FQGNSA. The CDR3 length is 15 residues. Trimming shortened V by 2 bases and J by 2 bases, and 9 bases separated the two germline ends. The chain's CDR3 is CASSLTGTNTGELFF. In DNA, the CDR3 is TGTGCCAGCAGCTTAACAGGGACAAACACCGGGGAGCTGTTTTTT.

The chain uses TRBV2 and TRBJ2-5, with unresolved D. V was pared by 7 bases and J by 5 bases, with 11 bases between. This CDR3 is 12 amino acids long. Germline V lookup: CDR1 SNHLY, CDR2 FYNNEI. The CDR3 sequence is CASKGMGETQYF. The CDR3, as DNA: TGTGCCAGCAAAGGAATGGGCGAGACCCAGTACTTC. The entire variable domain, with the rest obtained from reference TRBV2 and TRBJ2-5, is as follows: EPEVTQTPSHQVTQMGQEVILRCVPISNHLYFYWYRQILGQKVEFLVSFYNNEISEKSEIFDDQFSVERPDGSNFTLKIRSTKLEDSAMYFCASKGMGETQYFGPGTRLLVL.

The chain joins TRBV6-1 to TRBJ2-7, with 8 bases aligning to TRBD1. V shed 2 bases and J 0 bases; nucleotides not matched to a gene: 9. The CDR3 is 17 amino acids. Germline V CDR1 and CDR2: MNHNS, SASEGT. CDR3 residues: CASSETSWDRFSYEQYF. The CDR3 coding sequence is TGTGCCAGCAGTGAAACTTCTTGGGACAGGTTCTCCTACGAGCAGTACTTC.

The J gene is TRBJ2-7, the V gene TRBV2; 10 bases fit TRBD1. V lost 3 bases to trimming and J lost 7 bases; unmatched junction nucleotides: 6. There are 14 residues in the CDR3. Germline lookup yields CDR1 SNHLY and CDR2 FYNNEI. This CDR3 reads CASSDWTGGGEQYF. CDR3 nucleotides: TGTGCCAGCAGTGATTGGACAGGGGGAGGTGAGCAGTACTTC.

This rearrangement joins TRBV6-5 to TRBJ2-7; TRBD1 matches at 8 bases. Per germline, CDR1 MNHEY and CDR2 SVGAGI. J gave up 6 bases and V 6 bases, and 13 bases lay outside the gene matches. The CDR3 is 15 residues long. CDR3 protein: CASRKNRGVSSEQYF. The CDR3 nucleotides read TGTGCCAGCAGGAAAAACAGGGGGGTCTCATCCGAGCAGTACTTC.

In DNA, the CDR3 is TGTGCCAGCAGCTCGGACCCGAGCGGAACTGAAGCTTTCTTT. Encoded protein: CASSSDPSGTEAFF. This chain joins TRBV5-4 and TRBJ1-1; D gene uncertain. This CDR3 has 14 amino acids. The V gene's germline CDR1 is SGHNT and CDR2 YYREEE (reference sequence). V was trimmed by 3 bases and J by 5 bases, leaving 14 bases between them.

The CDR3 DNA reads TGTGCCAGCAGGCGTGACGGGAGGAGGACTGAAGCTTTCTTT. Its protein product is CASRRDGRRTEAFF. This rearrangement joins TRBV28 to TRBJ1-1; D not resolved. Trimming cost V 6 bases and J 5 bases, with 16 bases left between them. Germline values: CDR1 MDHEN, CDR2 SYDVKM. The CDR3 totals 14 residues.

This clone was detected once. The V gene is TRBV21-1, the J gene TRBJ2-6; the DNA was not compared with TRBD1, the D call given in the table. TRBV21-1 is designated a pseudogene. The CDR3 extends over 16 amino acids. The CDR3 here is CASSKPTGAGANVLTF. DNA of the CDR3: TGTGCCAGCAGCAAACCCACAGGGGCTGGGGCCAACGTCCTGACTTTC.

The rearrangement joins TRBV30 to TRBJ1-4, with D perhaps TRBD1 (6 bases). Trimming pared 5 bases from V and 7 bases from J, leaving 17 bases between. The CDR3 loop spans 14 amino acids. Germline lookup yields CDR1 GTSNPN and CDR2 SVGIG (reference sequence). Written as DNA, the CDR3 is TGTGCCTGGGCTCCGTCCCCGGGGGCTGAAAAACTGTTTTTT. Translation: CAWAPSPGAEKLFF.

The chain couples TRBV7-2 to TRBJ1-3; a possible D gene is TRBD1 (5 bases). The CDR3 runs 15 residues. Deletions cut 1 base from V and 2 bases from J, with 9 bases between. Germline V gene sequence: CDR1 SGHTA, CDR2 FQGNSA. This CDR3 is CASSLVWGAGNTIYF. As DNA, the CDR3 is TGTGCCAGCAGCTTAGTGTGGGGGGCTGGAAACACCATATATTTT.

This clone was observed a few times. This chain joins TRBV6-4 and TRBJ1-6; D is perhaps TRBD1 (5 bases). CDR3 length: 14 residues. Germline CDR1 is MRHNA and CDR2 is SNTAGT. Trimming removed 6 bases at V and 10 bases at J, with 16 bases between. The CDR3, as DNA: TGTGCCAGCAGGCCGAACCCGGGGGTCTCACCCCTCCACTTT. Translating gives CASRPNPGVSPLHF.

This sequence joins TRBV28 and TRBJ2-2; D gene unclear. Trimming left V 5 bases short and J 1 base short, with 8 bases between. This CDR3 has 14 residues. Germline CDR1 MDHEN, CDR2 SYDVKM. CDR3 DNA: TGTGCCAGCAGTCAGATATTGAACACCGGGGAGCTGTTTTTT. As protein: CASSQILNTGELFF.

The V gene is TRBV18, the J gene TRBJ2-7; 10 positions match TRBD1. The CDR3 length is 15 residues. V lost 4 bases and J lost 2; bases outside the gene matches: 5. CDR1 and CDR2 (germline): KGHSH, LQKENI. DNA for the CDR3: TGTGCCAGCTCACTTGGGACAGGGGACCCCTACGAGCAGTACTTC. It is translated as CASSLGTGDPYEQYF.

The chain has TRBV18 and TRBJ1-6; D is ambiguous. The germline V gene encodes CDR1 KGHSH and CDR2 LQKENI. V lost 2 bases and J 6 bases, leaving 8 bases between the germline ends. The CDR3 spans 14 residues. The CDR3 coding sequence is TGTGCCAGCTCACCAAGCCAGGCTAATTCACCCCTCCACTTT. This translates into CASSPSQANSPLHF.

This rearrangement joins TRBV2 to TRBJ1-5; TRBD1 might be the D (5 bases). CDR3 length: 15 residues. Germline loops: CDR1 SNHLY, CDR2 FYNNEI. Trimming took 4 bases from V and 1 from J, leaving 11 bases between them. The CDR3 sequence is CASSGGKGSNQPQHF. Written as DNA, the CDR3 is TGTGCCAGCAGTGGGGGGAAGGGCAGCAATCAGCCCCAGCATTTT.

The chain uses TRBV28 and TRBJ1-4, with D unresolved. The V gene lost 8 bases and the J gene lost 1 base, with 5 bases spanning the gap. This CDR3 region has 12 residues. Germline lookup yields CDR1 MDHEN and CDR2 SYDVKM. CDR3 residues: CASAKTNEKLFF. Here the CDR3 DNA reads TGTGCCAGCGCCAAAACTAATGAAAAACTGTTTTTT.